This T cell receptor beta chain was identified in a study of human T cells and chemical hapten exposure. Across the study: TCR yields differed between samples (mainly from small differences in pooled library volume).

Whole-study results and caveats: TCRs exceeding a frequency of 1 in 1000 stayed unchanged under DPC sensitization.

Unique molecular identifiers were linked by the library to individual cDNA molecules. TCRdb reprocessed the reads via MiXCR and lists one record per CDR3 protein. The data contain about 120,000 distinct CDR3 sequences, less than 10% of them singletons. The total RNA was obtained from whole blood that was not fractionated. This clonotype appeared many times. Antigen unknown. The clonotype originates from a human donor in good health. Some clones in this sample may be carry-over from other donors' samples. The sample comprised whole blood.

CDR3 sequence (DNA): TGTGCCATCAGAGACAGGGGATTGTTGGGCTACACCTTC. Its protein product is CAIRDRGLLGYTF. The V and J genes are TRBV10-3 and TRBJ1-2; TRBD1 matches 8 bases. With 6 bases clipped from V and 8 bases from J, the junction kept 8 bases outside the gene matches. Per germline, CDR1 ENHRY and CDR2 SYGVKD. CDR3 size: 13 residues.